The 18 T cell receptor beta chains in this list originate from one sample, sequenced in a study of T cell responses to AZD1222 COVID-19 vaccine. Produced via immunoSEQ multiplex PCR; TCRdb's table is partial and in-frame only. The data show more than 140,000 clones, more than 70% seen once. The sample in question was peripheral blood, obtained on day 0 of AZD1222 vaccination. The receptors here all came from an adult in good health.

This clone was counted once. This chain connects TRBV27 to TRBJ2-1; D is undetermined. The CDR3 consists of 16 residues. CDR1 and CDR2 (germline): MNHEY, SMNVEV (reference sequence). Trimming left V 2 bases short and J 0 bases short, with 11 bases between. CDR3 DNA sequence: TGTGCCAGCAGTTTAAAACTTCCGAGCTCCTACAATGAGCAGTTCTTC. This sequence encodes CASSLKLPSSYNEQFF.

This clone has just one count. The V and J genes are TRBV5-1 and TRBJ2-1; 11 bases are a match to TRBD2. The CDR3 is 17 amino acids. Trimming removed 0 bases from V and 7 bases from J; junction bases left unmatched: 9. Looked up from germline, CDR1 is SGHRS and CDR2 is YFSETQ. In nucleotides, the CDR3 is TGCGCCAGCAGCTTGGAAGGTAGCGGGGGGGCCTTTAATGAGCAGTTCTTC. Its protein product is CASSLEGSGGAFNEQFF.

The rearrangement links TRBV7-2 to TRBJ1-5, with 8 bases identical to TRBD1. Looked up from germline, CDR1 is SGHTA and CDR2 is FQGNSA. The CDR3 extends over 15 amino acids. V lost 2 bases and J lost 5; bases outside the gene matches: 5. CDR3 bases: TGTGCCAGCAGCTTAACCGGGACAGGATATCAGCCCCAGCATTTT. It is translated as CASSLTGTGYQPQHF.

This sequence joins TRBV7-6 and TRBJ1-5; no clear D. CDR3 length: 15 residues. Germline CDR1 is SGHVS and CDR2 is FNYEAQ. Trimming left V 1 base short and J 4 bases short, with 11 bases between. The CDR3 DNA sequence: TGTGCCAGCAGCTTAGATGTTTCGGAGAATCAGCCCCAGCATTTT. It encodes CASSLDVSENQPQHF.

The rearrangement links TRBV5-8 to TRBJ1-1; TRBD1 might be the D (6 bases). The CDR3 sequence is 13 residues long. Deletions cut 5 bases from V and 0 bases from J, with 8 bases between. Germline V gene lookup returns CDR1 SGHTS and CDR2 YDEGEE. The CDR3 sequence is CASSTGMNTEAFF. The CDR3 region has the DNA TGTGCCAGCAGTACAGGGATGAACACTGAAGCTTTCTTT.

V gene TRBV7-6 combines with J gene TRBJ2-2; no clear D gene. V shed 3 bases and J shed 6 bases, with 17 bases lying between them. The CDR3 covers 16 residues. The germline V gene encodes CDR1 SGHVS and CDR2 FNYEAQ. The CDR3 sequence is CASSFFFTEASGELFF. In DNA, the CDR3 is TGTGCCAGCAGCTTTTTCTTTACAGAAGCCTCCGGGGAGCTGTTTTTT.

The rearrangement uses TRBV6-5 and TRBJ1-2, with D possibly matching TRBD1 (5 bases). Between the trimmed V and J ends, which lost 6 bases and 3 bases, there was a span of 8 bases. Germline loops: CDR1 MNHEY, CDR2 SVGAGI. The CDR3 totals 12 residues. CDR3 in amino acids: CASRGGDYGYTF. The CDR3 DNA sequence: TGTGCCAGCAGGGGAGGGGACTATGGCTACACCTTC.

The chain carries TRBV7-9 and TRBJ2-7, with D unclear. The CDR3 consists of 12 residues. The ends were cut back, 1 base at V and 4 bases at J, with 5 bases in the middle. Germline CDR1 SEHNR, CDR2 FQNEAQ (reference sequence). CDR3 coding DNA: TGTGCCAGCAGCTTAGTGGCATACGAGCAGTACTTC. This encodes CASSLVAYEQYF.

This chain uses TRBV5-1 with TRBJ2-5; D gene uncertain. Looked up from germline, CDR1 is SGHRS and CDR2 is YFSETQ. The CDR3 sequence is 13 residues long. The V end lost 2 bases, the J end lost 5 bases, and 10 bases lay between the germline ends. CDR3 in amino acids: CASSFGSRETQYF. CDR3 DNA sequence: TGCGCCAGCAGCTTCGGGTCTCGGGAGACCCAGTACTTC.

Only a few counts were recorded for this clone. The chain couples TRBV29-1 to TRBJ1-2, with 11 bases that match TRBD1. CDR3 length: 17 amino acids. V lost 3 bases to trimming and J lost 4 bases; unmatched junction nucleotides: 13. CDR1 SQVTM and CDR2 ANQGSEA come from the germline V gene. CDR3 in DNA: TGCAGCGTTGATGGTGGGACAGGGGGGAGAGGGGTCTATGGCTACACCTTC. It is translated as CSVDGGTGGRGVYGYTF. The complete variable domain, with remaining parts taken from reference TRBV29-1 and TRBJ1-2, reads SAVISQKPSRDICQRGTSLTIQCQVDSQVTMMFWYRQQPGQSLTLIATANQGSEATYESGFVIDKFPISRPNLTFSTLTVSNMSPEDSSIYLCSVDGGTGGRGVYGYTFGSGTRLTVV.

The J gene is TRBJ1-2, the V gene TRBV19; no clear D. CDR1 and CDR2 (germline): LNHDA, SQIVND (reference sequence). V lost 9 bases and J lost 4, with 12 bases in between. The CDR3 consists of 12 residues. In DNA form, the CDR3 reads TGTGCCAGCTCACGTCGGGGCTATGGCTACACCTTC. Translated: CASSRRGYGYTF.

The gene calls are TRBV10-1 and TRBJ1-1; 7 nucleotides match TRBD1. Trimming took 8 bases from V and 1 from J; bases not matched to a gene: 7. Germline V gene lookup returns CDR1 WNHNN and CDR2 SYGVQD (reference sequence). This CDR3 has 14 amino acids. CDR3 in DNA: TGCGCCAGCCCCCGGGACAGCGAGAACACTGAAGCTTTCTTT. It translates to CASPRDSENTEAFF.

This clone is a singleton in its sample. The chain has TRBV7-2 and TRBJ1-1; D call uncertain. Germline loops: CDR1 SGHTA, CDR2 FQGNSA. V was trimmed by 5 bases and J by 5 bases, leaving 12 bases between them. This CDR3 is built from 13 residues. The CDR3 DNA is TGTGCCAGCAGCCCTCGGCGGGGAACTGAAGCTTTCTTT. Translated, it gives CASSPRRGTEAFF.

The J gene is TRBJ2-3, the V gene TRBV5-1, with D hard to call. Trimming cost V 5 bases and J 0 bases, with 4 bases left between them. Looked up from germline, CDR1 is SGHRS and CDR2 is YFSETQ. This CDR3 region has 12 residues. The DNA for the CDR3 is TGCGCCAGCAGTTCTAGCACAGATACGCAGTATTTT. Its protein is CASSSSTDTQYF.

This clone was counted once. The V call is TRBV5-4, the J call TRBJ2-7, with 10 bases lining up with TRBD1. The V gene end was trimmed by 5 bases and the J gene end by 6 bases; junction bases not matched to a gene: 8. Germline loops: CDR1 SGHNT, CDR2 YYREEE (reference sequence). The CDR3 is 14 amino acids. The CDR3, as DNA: TGTGCCAGCAGTGGACAGGGGGTAAGGTCCGAGCAGTACTTC. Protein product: CASSGQGVRSEQYF.

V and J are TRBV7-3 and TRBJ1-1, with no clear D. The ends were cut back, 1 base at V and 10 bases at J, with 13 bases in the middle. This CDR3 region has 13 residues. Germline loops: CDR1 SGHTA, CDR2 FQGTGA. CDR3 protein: CASSLSREEGAFF. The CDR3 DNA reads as TGTGCCAGCAGCTTAAGTAGGGAGGAGGGAGCTTTCTTT.

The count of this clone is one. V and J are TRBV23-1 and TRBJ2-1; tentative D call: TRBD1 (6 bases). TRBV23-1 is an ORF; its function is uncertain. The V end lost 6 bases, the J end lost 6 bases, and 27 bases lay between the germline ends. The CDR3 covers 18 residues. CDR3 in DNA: TGCGCCAGCAGCCCCTTTAGGGGGAAACACCGGGTAGGCAATGAGCAGTTCTTC. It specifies CASSPFRGKHRVGNEQFF.

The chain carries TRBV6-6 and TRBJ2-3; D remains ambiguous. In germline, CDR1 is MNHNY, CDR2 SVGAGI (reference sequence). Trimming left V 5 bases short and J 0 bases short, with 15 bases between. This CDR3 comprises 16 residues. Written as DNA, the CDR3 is TGTGCCAGCAGTATCAGAGGCCTGACTAGCACAGATACGCAGTATTTT. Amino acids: CASSIRGLTSTDTQYF.